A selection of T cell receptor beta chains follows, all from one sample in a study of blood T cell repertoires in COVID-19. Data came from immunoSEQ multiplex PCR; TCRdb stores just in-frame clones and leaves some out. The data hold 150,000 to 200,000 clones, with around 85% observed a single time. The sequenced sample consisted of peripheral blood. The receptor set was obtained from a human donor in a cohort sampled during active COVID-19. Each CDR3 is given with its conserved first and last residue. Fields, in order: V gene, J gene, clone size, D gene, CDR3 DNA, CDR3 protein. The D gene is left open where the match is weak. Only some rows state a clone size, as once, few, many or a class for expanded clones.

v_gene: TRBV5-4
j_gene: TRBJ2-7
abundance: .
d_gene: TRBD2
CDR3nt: TGTGCCAGCAGCTTGGCCGTGGGACTAGCGGGAGCGACGTACGAGCAGTACTTC
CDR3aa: CASSLAVGLAGATYEQYF

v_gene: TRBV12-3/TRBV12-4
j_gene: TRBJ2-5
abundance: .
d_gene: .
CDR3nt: TGTGCCAGCAGTTTTCGAGGAGAGTCCCAGTACTTC
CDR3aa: CASSFRGESQYF

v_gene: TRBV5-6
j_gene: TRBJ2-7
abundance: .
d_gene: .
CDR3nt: TGTGCCAGCAGCTTGGCCTCTTACGAGCAGTACTTC
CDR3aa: CASSLASYEQYF

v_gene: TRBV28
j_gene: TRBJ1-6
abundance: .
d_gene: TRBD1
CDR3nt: TGTGCCAGCAGAACAGGGGACGTTGTTCCCCTCCACTTT
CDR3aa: CASRTGDVVPLHF

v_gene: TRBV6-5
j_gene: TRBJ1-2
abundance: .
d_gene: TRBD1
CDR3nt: TGTGCCAGCAGTCGAGGACAGGGGGGCTATGGCTACACCTTC
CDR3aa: CASSRGQGGYGYTF

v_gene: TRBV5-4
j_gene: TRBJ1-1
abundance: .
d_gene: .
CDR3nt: TGTGCCAGCAGCCCCGGACAGTTCATGAACACTGAAGCTTTCTTT
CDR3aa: CASSPGQFMNTEAFF

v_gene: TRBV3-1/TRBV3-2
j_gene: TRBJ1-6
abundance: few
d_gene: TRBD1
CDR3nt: TGTGCCAGCAGCTTCCGGGACAGGGGCTCACCCCTCCACTTT
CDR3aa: CASSFRDRGSPLHF

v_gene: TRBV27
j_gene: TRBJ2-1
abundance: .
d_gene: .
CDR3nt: TGTGCCAGCAGTTTATCCGTTACAGAGCCAGCCTACAATGAGCAGTTCTTC
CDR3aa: CASSLSVTEPAYNEQFF

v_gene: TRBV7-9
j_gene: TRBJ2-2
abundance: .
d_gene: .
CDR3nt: TGTGCCAGCAGCTTAGAAGCGACCGGGGAGCTGTTTTTT
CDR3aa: CASSLEATGELFF

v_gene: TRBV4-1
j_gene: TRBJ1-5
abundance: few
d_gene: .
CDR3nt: TGCGCCAGCAGCCACCCAGGGTACCAGCCCCAGCATTTT
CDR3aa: CASSHPGYQPQHF

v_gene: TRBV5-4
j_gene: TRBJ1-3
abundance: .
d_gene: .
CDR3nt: TGTGCCAGCAGCGTCGACAGGCCCTCTGGAAACACCATATATTTT
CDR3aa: CASSVDRPSGNTIYF

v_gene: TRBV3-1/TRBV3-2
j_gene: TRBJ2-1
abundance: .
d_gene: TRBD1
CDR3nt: TGTGCCAGCAGCCAAGGGAACAGGGGTAATGAGCAGTTCTTC
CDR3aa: CASSQGNRGNEQFF

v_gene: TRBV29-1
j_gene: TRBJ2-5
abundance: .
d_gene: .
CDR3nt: TGCAGCGTTGAGCCTCCTTGGAATCGGGAGATTGGGGAGACCCAGTACTTC
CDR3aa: CSVEPPWNREIGETQYF

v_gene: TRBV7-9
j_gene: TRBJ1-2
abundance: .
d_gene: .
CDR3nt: TGTGCCAGCAGCTTAGCCCCTCGGGCACAGGCCGTGGGGTATGGCTACACCTTC
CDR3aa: CASSLAPRAQAVGYGYTF

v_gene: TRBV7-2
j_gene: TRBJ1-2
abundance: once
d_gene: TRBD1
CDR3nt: TGTGCCAGCAGCCTAAACAGGGGCTCTAACTATGGCTACACCTTC
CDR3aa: CASSLNRGSNYGYTF

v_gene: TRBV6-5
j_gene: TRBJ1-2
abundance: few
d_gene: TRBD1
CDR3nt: TGTGCCAGCAGTTCTCAGGGGGGCCTAAGGAACTATGGCTACACCTTC
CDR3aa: CASSSQGGLRNYGYTF

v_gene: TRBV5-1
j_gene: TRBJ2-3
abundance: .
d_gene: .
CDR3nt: TGCGCCAGCAGCCCCCGGGAAATAGTAAGCACAGATACGCAGTATTTT
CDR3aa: CASSPREIVSTDTQYF

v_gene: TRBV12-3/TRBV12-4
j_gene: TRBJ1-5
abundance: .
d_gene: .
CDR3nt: TGTGCCAGCAGCCCGCGGGATCAGCCCCAGCATTTT
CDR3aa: CASSPRDQPQHF

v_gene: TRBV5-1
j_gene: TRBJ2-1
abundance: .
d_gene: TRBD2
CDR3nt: TGCGCCAGCAGCCCTCTAGCGGGAGGGATAGAACAGTTCTTC
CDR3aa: CASSPLAGGIEQFF

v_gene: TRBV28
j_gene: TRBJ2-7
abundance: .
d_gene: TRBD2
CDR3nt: TGTGCCAGCAGCCACAGCGGGATCGGTAATTACGAGCAGTACTTC
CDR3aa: CASSHSGIGNYEQYF

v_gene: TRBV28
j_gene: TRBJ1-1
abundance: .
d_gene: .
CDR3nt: TGTGCCAGCAGGCCCTTACCCACTGGCGGCACTGAAGCTTTCTTT
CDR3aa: CASRPLPTGGTEAFF

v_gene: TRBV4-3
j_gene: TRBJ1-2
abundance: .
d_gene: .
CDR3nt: TGCGCCAGCAGCGATCAACAGGGTGGTATCTATGGCTACACCTTC
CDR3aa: CASSDQQGGIYGYTF

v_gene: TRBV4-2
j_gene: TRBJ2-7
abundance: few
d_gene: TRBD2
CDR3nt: TGTGCCAGCAGCCCACAAAGCGGGAGCTCCTACGAGCAGTACTTC
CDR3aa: CASSPQSGSSYEQYF

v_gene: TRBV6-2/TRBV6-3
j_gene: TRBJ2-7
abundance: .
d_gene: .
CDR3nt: TGTGCCAGCAGTTACGGACTGCCAAGCTCCTACGAGCAGTACTTC
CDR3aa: CASSYGLPSSYEQYF

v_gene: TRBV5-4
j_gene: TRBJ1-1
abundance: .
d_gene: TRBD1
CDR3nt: TGTGCCAGCAGGGGGGACAGGGAGGGGGCTGAAGCTTTCTTT
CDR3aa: CASRGDREGAEAFF

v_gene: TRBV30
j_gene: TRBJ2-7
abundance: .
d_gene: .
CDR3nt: TGTGCCTGGGGGAACAGATACGAGCAGTACTTC
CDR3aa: CAWGNRYEQYF

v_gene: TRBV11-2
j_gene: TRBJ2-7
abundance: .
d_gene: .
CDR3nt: TGTGCCAGCAGCGCCACCGGGACAACGGGGAGAGAGTACTTC
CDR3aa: CASSATGTTGREYF

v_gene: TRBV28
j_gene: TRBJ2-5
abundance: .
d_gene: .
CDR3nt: TGTGCCAGCATCTCTCCGGGAGAGACCCAGTACTTC
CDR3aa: CASISPGETQYF

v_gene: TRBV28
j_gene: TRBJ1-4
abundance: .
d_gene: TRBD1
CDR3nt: TGTGCCAGCAGTTTATCACAGGGGGGTGAAAAACTGTTTTTT
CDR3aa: CASSLSQGGEKLFF

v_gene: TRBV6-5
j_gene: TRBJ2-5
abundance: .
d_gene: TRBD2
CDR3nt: TGTGCCAGCAGTTCGCCTAGCGGTAACCAAGAGACCCAGTACTTC
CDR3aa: CASSSPSGNQETQYF

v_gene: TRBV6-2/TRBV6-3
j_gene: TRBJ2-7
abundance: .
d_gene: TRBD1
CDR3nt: TGTGCCAGCAGTTCCTACAGGGGCGGGTACGAGCAGTACTTC
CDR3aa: CASSSYRGGYEQYF

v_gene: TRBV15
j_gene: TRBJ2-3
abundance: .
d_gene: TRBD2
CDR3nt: TGTGCCACCAGCAGCCAGCGGGAGGGGTATACGCAGTATTTT
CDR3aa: CATSSQREGYTQYF

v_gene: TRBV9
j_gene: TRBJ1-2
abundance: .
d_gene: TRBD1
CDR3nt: TGTGCCAGCAGCGGAGGACAGGGAAGCGTCCACTATGGCTACACCTTC
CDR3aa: CASSGGQGSVHYGYTF

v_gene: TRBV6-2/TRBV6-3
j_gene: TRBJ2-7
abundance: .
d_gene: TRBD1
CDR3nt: TGTGCCAGCAGCCAAAGCCTAAGGGGGCGCTACGAGCAGTACTTC
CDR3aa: CASSQSLRGRYEQYF

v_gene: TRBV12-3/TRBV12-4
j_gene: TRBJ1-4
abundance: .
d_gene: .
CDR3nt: TGTGCCAGCAGTTTAGACAGGAATGAAAAACTGTTTTTT
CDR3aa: CASSLDRNEKLFF

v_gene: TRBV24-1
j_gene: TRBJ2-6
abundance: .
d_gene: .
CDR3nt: TGTGCCACCAGTGATCCGGCTGGGGCCAACGTCCTGACTTTC
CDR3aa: CATSDPAGANVLTF

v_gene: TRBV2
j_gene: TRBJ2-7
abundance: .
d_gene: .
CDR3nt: TGTGCCAGCAGTGAGGAGGGATCGTTCTCCTACGAGCAGTACTTC
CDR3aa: CASSEEGSFSYEQYF

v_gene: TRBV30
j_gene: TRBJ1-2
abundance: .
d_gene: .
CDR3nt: TGTGCCTGGGGGGAGCCCAGGGGCCACCTCTATGGCTACACCTTC
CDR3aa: CAWGEPRGHLYGYTF

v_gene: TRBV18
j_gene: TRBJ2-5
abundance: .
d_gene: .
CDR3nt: TGTGCCAGCTCTCTAGATCGGGAGACCCAGTACTTC
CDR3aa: CASSLDRETQYF

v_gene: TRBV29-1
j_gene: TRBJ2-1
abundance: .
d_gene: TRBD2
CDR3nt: TGCAGCGTCGGACTAGCGGGGGACAATGAGCAGTTCTTC
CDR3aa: CSVGLAGDNEQFF

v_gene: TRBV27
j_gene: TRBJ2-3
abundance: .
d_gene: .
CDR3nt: TGTGCCAGCAGTTTAGGAGGGGATACGCAGTATTTT
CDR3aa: CASSLGGDTQYF

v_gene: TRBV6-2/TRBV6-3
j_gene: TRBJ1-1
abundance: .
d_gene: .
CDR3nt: TGTGCCAGCAGTTATAGTGCCTCGGGGACTGAAGCTTTCTTT
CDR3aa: CASSYSASGTEAFF

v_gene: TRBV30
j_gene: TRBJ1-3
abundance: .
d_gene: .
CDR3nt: TGTGCCGAGACATTGAGCTCTGGAAACACCATATATTTT
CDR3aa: CAETLSSGNTIYF

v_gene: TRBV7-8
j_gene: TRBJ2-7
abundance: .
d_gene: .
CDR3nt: TGTGCCAGCAGCCCAATTAGGAGCTCCTACGAGCAGTACTTC
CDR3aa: CASSPIRSSYEQYF

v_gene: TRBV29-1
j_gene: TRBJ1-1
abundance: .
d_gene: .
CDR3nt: TGCAGCGTTGAGTCCAGGGTGAGCTTGAACACTGAAGCTTTCTTT
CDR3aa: CSVESRVSLNTEAFF

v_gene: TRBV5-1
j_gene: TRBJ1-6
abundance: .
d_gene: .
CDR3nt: TGCGCCAGCAGCTTTGGGGGGGATGACAGTCGCTCCTATAATTCACCCCTCCACTTT
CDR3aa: CASSFGGDDSRSYNSPLHF

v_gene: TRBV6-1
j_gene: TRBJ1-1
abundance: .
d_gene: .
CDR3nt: TGTGCCAGCAGTGAACAACAAAACACTGAAGCTTTCTTT
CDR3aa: CASSEQQNTEAFF

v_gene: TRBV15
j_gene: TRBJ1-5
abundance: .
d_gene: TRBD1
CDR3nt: TGTGCCACCAGCAGAGACAGGGGGCGCAATCAGCCCCAGCATTTT
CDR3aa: CATSRDRGRNQPQHF

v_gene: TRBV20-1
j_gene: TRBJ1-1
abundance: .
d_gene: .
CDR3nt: TGCAGTGCCCATGGGGCGGTAGCTTTCTTT
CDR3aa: CSAHGAVAFF

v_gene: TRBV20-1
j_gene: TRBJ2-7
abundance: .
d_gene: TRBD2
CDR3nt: TGCAGTGCCGGGGGGACTTACGAGCAGTACTTC
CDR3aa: CSAGGTYEQYF